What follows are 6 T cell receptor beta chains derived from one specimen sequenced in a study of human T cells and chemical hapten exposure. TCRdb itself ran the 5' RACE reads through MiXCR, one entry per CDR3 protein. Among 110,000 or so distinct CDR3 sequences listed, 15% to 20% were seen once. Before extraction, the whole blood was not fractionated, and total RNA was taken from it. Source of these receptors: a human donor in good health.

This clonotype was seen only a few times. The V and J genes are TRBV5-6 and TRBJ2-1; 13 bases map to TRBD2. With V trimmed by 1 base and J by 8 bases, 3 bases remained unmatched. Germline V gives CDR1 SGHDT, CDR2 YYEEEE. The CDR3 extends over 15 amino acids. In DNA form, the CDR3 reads TGTGCCAGCAGCTTGCTACTAGCGGGAGGGGATGAGCAGTTCTTC. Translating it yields CASSLLLAGGDEQFF.

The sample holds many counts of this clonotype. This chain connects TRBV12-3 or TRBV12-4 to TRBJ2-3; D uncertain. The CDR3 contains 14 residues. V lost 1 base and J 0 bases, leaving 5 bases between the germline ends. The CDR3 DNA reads TGTGCCAGCAGTTTAGGGCAGAGCACAGATACGCAGTATTTT. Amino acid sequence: CASSLGQSTDTQYF.

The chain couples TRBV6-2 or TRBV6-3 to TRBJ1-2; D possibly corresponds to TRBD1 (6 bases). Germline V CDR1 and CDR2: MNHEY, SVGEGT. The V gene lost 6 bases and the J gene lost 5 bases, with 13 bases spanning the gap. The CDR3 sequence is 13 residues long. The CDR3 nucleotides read TGTGCCAGCAGCACAGGGAACGTTTATGGCTACACCTTC. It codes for CASSTGNVYGYTF.

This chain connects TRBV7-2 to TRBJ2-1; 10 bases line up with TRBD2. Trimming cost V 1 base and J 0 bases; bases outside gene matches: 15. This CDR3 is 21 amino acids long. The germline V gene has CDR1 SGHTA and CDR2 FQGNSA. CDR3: CASSLEGKVAGGYSSYNEQFF. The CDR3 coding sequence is TGTGCCAGCAGCTTAGAAGGAAAAGTAGCGGGAGGCTATAGCTCCTACAATGAGCAGTTCTTC.

In DNA form, the CDR3 reads TGCAGCGTTGAAGGACAGGGAGAGACCCAGTACTTC. This codes for CSVEGQGETQYF. The chain has TRBV29-1 and TRBJ2-5, with TRBD1 matching 7 bases. With 1 base clipped from V and 4 bases from J, the junction kept 0 bases outside the gene matches. CDR3 length: 12 amino acids. Germline V gives CDR1 SQVTM, CDR2 ANQGSEA. The complete variable domain, with remaining parts taken from reference TRBV29-1 and TRBJ2-5, reads SAVISQKPSRDICQRGTSLTIQCQVDSQVTMMFWYRQQPGQSLTLIATANQGSEATYESGFVIDKFPISRPNLTFSTLTVSNMSPEDSSIYLCSVEGQGETQYFGPGTRLLVL.

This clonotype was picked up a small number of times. CDR3 DNA: TGTGCCAGCAGTCCTACACGGGGCGGGGAGACCCAGTACTTC. This encodes CASSPTRGGETQYF. The rearrangement links TRBV27 to TRBJ2-5, with D perhaps TRBD1 or TRBD2 (5 bases each). Germline V gene sequence: CDR1 MNHEY, CDR2 SMNVEV (reference sequence). This CDR3 is built from 14 residues. Trimming took 5 bases from V and 5 from J, leaving 15 bases between them.